The 30 T cell receptor beta chains below were found in one sample sequenced in a study of blood T cell repertoires in COVID-19. The data were produced by immunoSEQ multiplex PCR, yet TCRdb's version contains in-frame clones alone and is incomplete. This sample has around 320,000 clones, with around 90% found just once. The sequenced sample consisted of peripheral blood. All receptors come from a man between 18 and 35 years old with active or convalescent COVID-19.

The V gene is TRBV10-2, the J gene TRBJ2-7; 11 nucleotides match TRBD2. This CDR3 is built from 16 residues. Germline assignment: CDR1 WSHSY and CDR2 SAAADI. V was pared by 0 bases and J by 0 bases, with 1 base of the junction left unmatched. CDR3 sequence (DNA): TGCGCCAGCAGTGAGTCTACTAGCGGGAGCTCCTACGAGCAGTACTTC. Translation gives CASSESTSGSSYEQYF.

This sequence joins TRBV18 and TRBJ1-2; 8 positions agree with TRBD1. There are 15 residues in the CDR3. The J segment lost 7 bases and the V segment lost 3 bases, leaving 10 bases of the junction unmatched. The germline V gene encodes CDR1 KGHSH and CDR2 LQKENI. CDR3 sequence reads: CASSPADRGSSGYTF. The CDR3 region has the DNA TGTGCCAGCTCACCCGCCGACAGGGGATCAAGTGGCTACACCTTC.

Here the CDR3 reads CASSLGSGNYEQYF. DNA of the CDR3: TGTGCCAGCAGCTTAGGCTCAGGTAACTACGAGCAGTACTTC. This sequence joins TRBV13 and TRBJ2-7, with D uncertain. Trimming took 0 bases from V and 3 from J, leaving 9 bases between them. The CDR3 is made up of 14 amino acids. Germline-derived CDR1 and CDR2 are PRHDT and FYEKMQ (reference sequence). The full variable domain, completed using reference TRBV13 and TRBJ2-7, is AAGVIQSPRHLIKEKRETATLKCYPIPRHDTVYWYQQGPGQDPQFLISFYEKMQSDKGSIPDRFSAQQFSDYHSELNMSSLELGDSALYFCASSLGSGNYEQYFGPGTRLTVT.

V usage is TRBV18 and J usage is TRBJ1-3; D may be TRBD1 (6 bases). Germline CDR1 is KGHSH and CDR2 is LQKENI. V dropped 3 bases and J dropped 0 bases, with 9 bases sitting between them. There are 15 residues in the CDR3. The CDR3 nucleotides are TGTGCCAGCTCACCCGGACAGCTCTCTGGAAACACCATATATTTT. Translating gives CASSPGQLSGNTIYF.

The rearrangement uses TRBV12-5 and TRBJ1-1; 7 bases agree with TRBD1. The CDR3 spans 16 residues. Per germline, CDR1 LGHNT and CDR2 FRNRAP. Trimming took 2 bases from V and 3 from J; bases not matched to a gene: 9. The CDR3 sequence: CASGLSPPGQHTEAFF. The CDR3 DNA sequence: TGTGCTAGTGGTTTGTCCCCTCCGGGACAGCACACTGAAGCTTTCTTT.

The rearrangement joins TRBV7-9 to TRBJ2-1; tentatively, D is TRBD1 (6 bases). The V and J ends lost 2 bases and 0 bases respectively, with 17 bases between them. This CDR3 is built from 18 residues. Germline CDR1 SEHNR, CDR2 FQNEAQ (reference sequence). CDR3 in amino acids: CASSLYRALGASYNEQFF. In nucleotides, the CDR3 is TGTGCCAGCAGCTTATACAGGGCCCTAGGGGCCTCCTACAATGAGCAGTTCTTC. Variable domain in full (rest from reference TRBV7-9 and TRBJ2-1): DTGVSQNPRHKITKRGQNVTFRCDPISEHNRLYWYRQTLGQGPEFLTYFQNEAQLEKSRLLSDRFSAERPKGSFSTLEIQRTEQGDSAMYLCASSLYRALGASYNEQFFGPGTRLTVL.

V is TRBV25-1 and J is TRBJ1-6, with D unresolved. The V end lost 2 bases, the J end lost 7 bases, and 12 bases lay between the germline ends. Germline CDR1 and CDR2: MGHDK and SYGVNS. The CDR3 is 15 amino acids. CDR3 region: CASSEPIRGNSPLHF. CDR3 nucleotides: TGTGCCAGCAGTGAACCAATACGGGGAAATTCACCCCTCCACTTT.

V and J are TRBV4-1 and TRBJ2-7, with 9 positions matching TRBD2. Germline-derived CDR1 and CDR2 are MGHRA and YSYEKL. There are 16 residues in the CDR3. V gave up 1 base and J gave up 2 bases; unmatched junction bases: 6. CDR3 protein: CASSQVQRGAAYEQYF. The CDR3 DNA follows: TGCGCCAGCAGCCAAGTCCAGCGGGGGGCCGCCTACGAGCAGTACTTC.

V gene TRBV28 combines with J gene TRBJ2-4; 10 bases line up with TRBD1. Trimming removed 5 bases from V and 8 bases from J; junction bases left unmatched: 6. Germline V gene sequence: CDR1 MDHEN, CDR2 SYDVKM. The CDR3 is made up of 14 amino acids. This CDR3 reads CASSRTGGGYIQYF. Written as DNA, the CDR3 is TGTGCCAGCAGTAGGACAGGGGGAGGGTACATTCAGTACTTC.

This clone was counted between two and nine times. V and J are TRBV7-6 and TRBJ1-5, with D perhaps matching TRBD1 (6 bases). The CDR3 has 15 residues. Looked up from germline, CDR1 is SGHVS and CDR2 is FNYEAQ. V was pared by 5 bases and J by 4 bases, with 15 bases between. The CDR3: CASSPAGTSNQPQHF. The CDR3 coding sequence is TGTGCCAGCAGCCCGGCCGGGACATCTAATCAGCCCCAGCATTTT.

The rearrangement links TRBV14 to TRBJ1-2; TRBD1 matches 10 bases. CDR1 is SGHDN and CDR2 is FVKESK in the germline V gene. The CDR3 extends over 14 amino acids. With V trimmed by 1 base and J by 5 bases, 1 base remained unmatched. CDR3 nucleotides: TGTGCCAGCAGCCAAGCGGACAGGGGGTATGGCTACACCTTC. Its protein is CASSQADRGYGYTF. The full variable domain, its missing parts supplied by reference TRBV14 and TRBJ1-2, is EAGVTQFPSHSVIEKGQTVTLRCDPISGHDNLYWYRRVMGKEIKFLLHFVKESKQDESGMPNNRFLAERTGGTYSTLKVQPAELEDSGVYFCASSQADRGYGYTFGSGTRLTVV.

The chain carries TRBV10-1 and TRBJ2-1; 10 nucleotides agree with TRBD2. CDR3 length: 15 residues. Germline loops: CDR1 WNHNN, CDR2 SYGVQD (reference sequence). The ends lost 3 bases at V and 6 bases at J; junction bases unmatched: 5. The CDR3 loop is CASSEGLAGANEQFF. The DNA for the CDR3 is TGCGCCAGCAGTGAAGGGCTAGCGGGAGCCAATGAGCAGTTCTTC.

This clone showed up just once. This chain uses TRBV4-1 with TRBJ1-1; D gene unclear. Looked up from germline, CDR1 is MGHRA and CDR2 is YSYEKL. V shed 6 bases and J shed 6 bases, with 8 bases lying between them. CDR3 length equals 11 residues. The CDR3 loop is CASRSYAEAFF. Here the CDR3 DNA reads TGCGCCAGCAGGTCCTACGCTGAAGCTTTCTTT.

The rearrangement uses TRBV10-3 and TRBJ1-6; D ambiguous. Per germline, CDR1 ENHRY and CDR2 SYGVKD. The V and J ends lost 7 bases and 3 bases respectively, with 13 bases between them. This CDR3 is built from 15 residues. CDR3 residues: CAIKRTAVYNSPLHF. The DNA of the CDR3 is TGTGCCATCAAGCGGACTGCAGTCTATAATTCACCCCTCCACTTT.

The chain links TRBV5-1 to TRBJ2-7; D is possibly TRBD2 (5 bases). Per the germline V gene, CDR1 is SGHRS and CDR2 is YFSETQ. Between the trimmed V and J ends, which lost 0 bases and 3 bases, there was a span of 28 bases. The CDR3 is made up of 20 amino acids. The CDR3 spells CASSLGVARTFLDKDYEQYF. DNA for the CDR3: TGCGCCAGCAGCTTGGGGGTGGCCCGGACTTTTTTGGATAAGGACTACGAGCAGTACTTC.

The V gene is TRBV7-6, the J gene TRBJ2-1; perhaps TRBD2 as D (5 bases). Germline V lookup: CDR1 SGHVS, CDR2 FNYEAQ. This CDR3 is 18 amino acids long. V was pared by 2 bases and J by 4 bases, with 21 bases between. In DNA form, the CDR3 reads TGTGCCAGCAGCTTAACGGCCATTCGGGCTAGCAGGTACAATGAGCAGTTCTTC. Its translation is CASSLTAIRASRYNEQFF.

The chain uses TRBV28 and TRBJ2-1; 10 bases fit TRBD2. Germline V gives CDR1 MDHEN, CDR2 SYDVKM. The CDR3 is made up of 16 amino acids. V lost 2 bases and J lost 8; bases outside the gene matches: 9. CDR3 region: CASSLLAGALGHEQFF. DNA of the CDR3: TGTGCCAGCAGTTTACTAGCGGGAGCATTAGGGCATGAGCAGTTCTTC.

The V call is TRBV18, the J call TRBJ2-1; TRBD2 matches at 8 bases. Germline V gene data show CDR1 as KGHSH and CDR2 as LQKENI. Trimming removed 4 bases from V and 8 bases from J; junction bases left unmatched: 7. The CDR3 spans 14 residues. The CDR3 DNA sequence: TGTGCCAGCTCACGTGGGACTAGTTTGGATGAGCAGTTCTTC. Its translation: CASSRGTSLDEQFF. Combining the CDR3 with reference TRBV18 and TRBJ2-1 gives the whole variable domain NAGVMQNPRHLVRRRGQEARLRCSPMKGHSHVYWYRQLPEEGLKFMVYLQKENIIDESGMPKERFSAEFPKEGPSILRIQQVVRGDSAAYFCASSRGTSLDEQFFGPGTRLTVL.

The chain uses TRBV18 and TRBJ2-5; 10 bases match TRBD1. Trimming took 5 bases from V and 2 from J; bases not matched to a gene: 2. This CDR3 is built from 14 residues. Germline V gives CDR1 KGHSH, CDR2 LQKENI. The CDR3 reads CASSSGQGQETQYF. The DNA of the CDR3 is TGTGCCAGCTCATCGGGACAGGGGCAAGAGACCCAGTACTTC.

The chain couples TRBV3-1 (or the pseudogene TRBV3-2) to TRBJ1-6, with 9 positions matching TRBD1. V gave up 0 bases and J gave up 1 base; unmatched junction bases: 10. This CDR3 region has 20 residues. Germline V CDR1 and CDR2: LGHDT, YNNKEL (reference sequence). This CDR3 reads CASSQEGTGTGWSYNSPLHF. CDR3 coding DNA: TGTGCCAGCAGCCAAGAGGGAACCGGGACAGGGTGGTCCTATAATTCACCCCTCCACTTT.

The chain has TRBV4-3 and TRBJ1-2, with 8 nucleotides matching TRBD1. Germline loops: CDR1 LGHNA, CDR2 YSLEER. The junction had 6 bases not matched to a gene; V was cut back by 0 bases and J by 0 bases. The CDR3 has 17 residues. Written as DNA, the CDR3 is TGCGCCAGCAGCCAAGAACATGGGACAGGAGCTAACTATGGCTACACCTTC. This translates into CASSQEHGTGANYGYTF.

The rearrangement joins TRBV5-1 to TRBJ1-4; 7 bases align to TRBD1. The CDR3 contains 16 residues. The ends lost 2 bases at V and 2 bases at J; junction bases unmatched: 6. Germline CDR1 reads SGHRS; CDR2 reads YFSETQ. CDR3: CASSFGRGVTNEKLFF. CDR3 nucleotides: TGCGCCAGCAGCTTTGGCAGGGGGGTTACTAATGAAAAACTGTTTTTT.

This chain joins TRBV6-5 and TRBJ1-1; TRBD1 might be the D (5 bases). Germline V gene sequence: CDR1 MNHEY, CDR2 SVGAGI. V lost 2 bases and J 8 bases, leaving 18 bases between the germline ends. The CDR3 extends over 15 amino acids. CDR3 nucleotides: TGTGCCAGCAGTTACAATCGCGCAGGGCAAATGGAAGCTTTCTTT. It specifies CASSYNRAGQMEAFF.

This clone was detected a few times. The chain employs TRBV27 and TRBJ1-5, with D possibly TRBD1 on 6 matching bases. The CDR3 contains 14 residues. Per germline, CDR1 MNHEY and CDR2 SMNVEV (reference sequence). The germline V and J ends were trimmed by 0 bases and 9 bases, with 12 bases remaining between them. The CDR3 here is CASSLSNRAAPQHF. The CDR3 region has the DNA TGTGCCAGCAGTTTATCCAACAGGGCTGCGCCCCAGCATTTT.

This clone appeared a single time. V is TRBV15 and J is TRBJ2-3; TRBD1 matches 12 bases. This CDR3 is 16 amino acids long. V dropped 4 bases and J dropped 4; count of bases not matched to a gene: 6. In germline, CDR1 is LNHNV, CDR2 YYDKDF (reference sequence). CDR3 in amino acids: CATSIRDRGQADTQYF. DNA for the CDR3: TGTGCCACCAGCATCAGGGACAGGGGGCAGGCAGATACGCAGTATTTT.

This chain joins TRBV14 and TRBJ1-1, with 8 positions matching TRBD1. Unmatched junction bases numbered 12, after V lost 5 bases and J lost 4 bases. Germline assignment: CDR1 SGHDN and CDR2 FVKESK. This CDR3 has 16 residues. CDR3 sequence (DNA): TGTGCCAGCAGCGTACGACAGGGGTCGTTGGGCACTGAAGCTTTCTTT. Encoded protein: CASSVRQGSLGTEAFF.

This rearrangement joins TRBV28 to TRBJ1-2, with a possible D match to TRBD1 (6 bases). Trimming removed 5 bases from V and 4 bases from J, with 11 bases in between. Germline V gene sequence: CDR1 MDHEN, CDR2 SYDVKM. The CDR3 runs 13 residues. CDR3 nucleotides: TGTGCCAGCAGTAAGGACAGCTTCTATGGCTACACCTTC. This codes for CASSKDSFYGYTF.

The genes are TRBV7-6 and TRBJ2-1; the match to TRBD1 covers 7 bases. The CDR3 extends over 19 amino acids. CDR1 and CDR2 (germline): SGHVS, FNYEAQ. V trimming: 2 bases; J trimming: 3 bases; junction bases outside the gene matches: 16. Here the CDR3 reads CASSLYVGARDSGYNEQFF. Written as DNA, the CDR3 is TGTGCCAGCAGCTTATACGTGGGTGCACGGGACAGCGGCTACAATGAGCAGTTCTTC.

The chain uses TRBV25-1 and TRBJ2-1; 9 nucleotides align to TRBD2. Trimming removed 1 base from V and 5 bases from J; junction bases left unmatched: 0. The CDR3 sequence is 14 residues long. CDR1 is MGHDK, CDR2 SYGVNS, per germline. The CDR3 DNA is TGTGCCAGCAGTGAATTAGCGGGAGACAATGAGCAGTTCTTC. Translating it yields CASSELAGDNEQFF.

The rearrangement joins TRBV29-1 to TRBJ1-2, with 10 bases fitting TRBD1. CDR1 SQVTM and CDR2 ANQGSEA come from the germline V gene. The CDR3 loop spans 12 amino acids. V dropped 6 bases and J dropped 6; count of bases not matched to a gene: 4. CDR3 protein: CSVTGTGDGYTF. CDR3 bases: TGCAGCGTCACCGGGACAGGGGATGGCTACACCTTC.